This TCR beta chain was recovered during a study of T cells after yellow fever vaccination (dated by TCRdb to the late 2010s). General notes on the study: The SMART-Seq v4 Ultra Low Input RNA kit was used to prepare libraries from fractions with low cell numbers. To follow T-cell clones before and after both primary and booster YFV17D yellow fever vaccination, bulk TCR alpha and beta repertoires underwent longitudinal sequencing. Two healthy male donors, one aged 18 to 30 and one aged 30 to 39 years, were included in the cohort. Blood was collected at multiple timepoints before and after primary and secondary immunization, and bulk PBMC replicates and cell subsets were isolated.

TCR cDNA was synthesized by 5'RACE template switching, through which a universal primer site and unique molecular identifiers were introduced. Priming for cDNA synthesis came from both the TCR alpha and TCR beta constant segments. Libraries were amplified in two PCR steps, with sample barcodes and sequencing adapters added in the second step. Libraries were sequenced on Illumina HiSeq 2500 (2x100 bp) or NovaSeq (2x150 bp). The paper's data handling went like this. Reads were demultiplexed and collapsed into UMI consensus sequences with MIGEC, and V(D)J alignment was performed with MiXCR. Vaccine-responding clonotypes were identified with edgeR using replicate PBMC samples, with FDR below 0.01 and a log2 fold change above 5 up to day 15 being required. Bulk clonotypes were assigned CD4 or CD8 identity according to which sequenced CD4 or CD8 repertoire held them at higher abundance. TCRdb applied fastp at Q25 and MiXCR to the public reads, then kept only in-frame beta chains. One record per CDR3 amino acid sequence lists the most common genes and DNA. The V and J calls follow TCRdb's processing rather than the paper's. The sample table records approximately 550,000 distinct CDR3 sequences; around 21% of these occur just once. The ten most abundant clones make up 13% to 15% of the sample.

A single count supports this clonotype. Its antigen is not yet known. No base quality values were provided; no much bigger clone lies one nucleotide off. The meaning of the sample's treatment or condition label: live attenuated yellow fever vaccine strain. At each blood-draw timepoint, two biological replicates of bulk PBMCs were collected. PBMCs were isolated from peripheral blood using a standard Ficoll-Paque protocol. TriZol was used to extract RNA from bulk PBMCs, from CD4 and CD8 fractions, and from dextramer-positive and dextramer-negative fractions. Results the study describes overall, beyond this receptor: The study included only a couple of donors, which limits how far the findings can be generalized. Compared with the primary T-cell response, the secondary T-cell response was weaker but faster, peaking on day 5 rather than day 15. After the booster, most clones that had expanded after primary vaccination were detected again (approximately 95% of CD4 and around 88% of CD8), suggesting broad maintenance of memory. Because abundant contaminating clonotypes from the bulk population could be contained in FACS-sorted repertoires, computational filtering was required. A small fraction of clonotypes appeared in both the CD4 and CD8 compartments, likely as a result of convergent recombination.

This material consisted of PBMCs, taken 15 days after the yellow fever booster vaccination. The TCR was taken from a man aged 25-40 years who received the YFV17D yellow fever vaccine.

The CDR3 protein sequence reads: CASSSAGAVNEQFF. The bases read TGTGCCAGCAGTTCTGCAGGTGCGGTGAATGAGCAGTTCTTC. The V and J segments used are TRBV2 and TRBJ2-1, with the D gene too uncertain to name. The germline V gene specifies SNHLY as CDR1 and FYNNEI as CDR2. Trimming removed 5 bases from V and 7 bases from J, leaving 15 bases between the germline ends. The CDR3 contains 14 residues, cysteine and phenylalanine counted. Only CDR3 DNA remains: 42 bases, in frame from the first base. Here the CDR3 is joined to the reference TRBV2 and TRBJ2-1 genes, and the full variable domain is: EPEVTQTPSHQVTQMGQEVILRCVPISNHLYFYWYRQILGQKVEFLVSFYNNEISEKSEIFDDQFSVERPDGSNFTLKIRSTKLEDSAMYFCASSSAGAVNEQFFGPGTRLTVL.